This entry describes one TCR beta chain. Its target is not known. This sample is drawn from a study of OX40 agonist ivuxolimab in advanced cancers. In the study overall: The treatment was a fully human IgG2 OX40 agonist, ivuxolimab. The dose-escalation cohort was over 65% male, with a mean age of 60 years, ranging about 20 to 79. General study points: The study did not work out the antigen specificity of the expanded peripheral T cells.

This table comes from immunoSEQ multiplex PCR, and its TCRdb copy is limited to in-frame clones, with some not included. Among 15,000 to 20,000 clones listed, roughly two thirds were seen once. This TCR derives from an adult with an advanced solid tumor such as melanoma, head and neck, liver or kidney cancer. Sequences were derived from CD4+ or CD8+ T cells sorted from blood, sampled in a trial of the OX40 agonist ivuxolimab.

The CDR3 loop is CASSSDRGTGELFF. The CDR3 DNA sequence: TGTGCCAGCAGCTCAGACAGGGGCACCGGGGAGCTGTTTTTT. J is TRBJ2-2 and V is TRBV5-4; 8 positions agree with TRBD1. Per the germline V gene, CDR1 is SGHNT and CDR2 is YYREEE (reference sequence). V was clipped by 3 bases and J by 4 bases; unmatched bases: 2. The CDR3 runs 14 residues.